One sample yielded the 5 T cell receptor beta chains listed below, sequenced in a study of OX40 agonist ivuxolimab in advanced cancers. Produced via immunoSEQ multiplex PCR; TCRdb's table is partial and in-frame only. The sample carries some 74,000 clones, around nine tenths recorded once. The sample was CD4+ or CD8+ T cells sorted from blood, taken in a trial of the OX40 agonist ivuxolimab. The receptors derive from an adult with an advanced solid tumor such as melanoma, head and neck, liver or kidney cancer.

V and J are TRBV14 and TRBJ2-2, with a weak D call TRBD1 (5 bases). Looked up from germline, CDR1 is SGHDN and CDR2 is FVKESK. Deletions cut 4 bases from V and 4 bases from J, with 13 bases between. The CDR3 runs 15 residues. The CDR3 loop reads CASSPLRVGTGELFF. The CDR3 DNA reads as TGTGCCAGCAGCCCTCTCAGGGTGGGCACCGGGGAGCTGTTTTTT.

The rearrangement joins TRBV27 to TRBJ1-3; 10 nucleotides agree with TRBD1. J was trimmed by 2 bases and V by 6 bases; bases with no gene match: 10. CDR1 and CDR2 (germline): MNHEY, SMNVEV (reference sequence). There are 17 residues in the CDR3. CDR3 DNA sequence: TGTGCCAGCAGGAGGGCCGGGACAGGGGTCACTGGAAACACCATATATTTT. Translated, it gives CASRRAGTGVTGNTIYF.

Only one count was recorded for this clone. J is TRBJ2-3 and V is TRBV30, with D hard to call. V lost 3 bases and J 3 bases, leaving 4 bases between the germline ends. The CDR3 extends over 11 amino acids. CDR1 is GTSNPN, CDR2 SVGIG, per germline (reference sequence). The CDR3 DNA is TGTGCCTGGAGCCCGACAGATACGCAGTATTTT. Translating gives CAWSPTDTQYF.

The chain is built from TRBV28 and TRBJ1-2; maybe TRBD1 (5 bases). Trimming took off 5 bases at V and 4 bases at J, with 14 bases between the two ends. The CDR3 is 14 amino acids. Germline V gene lookup returns CDR1 MDHEN and CDR2 SYDVKM. CDR3 sequence: CASSIRRGGYGYTF. CDR3 nucleotide sequence: TGTGCCAGCAGTATTCGGAGGGGAGGCTATGGCTACACCTTC.

The chain is built from TRBV7-9 and TRBJ1-4, with D perhaps TRBD1 (6 bases). CDR1 and CDR2 from the germline V gene are SEHNR and FQNEAQ (reference sequence). V lost 5 bases, J lost 0 bases, and 13 bases lay in between. This CDR3 is 16 amino acids long. CDR3 residues: CASSKGTPATNEKLFF. The DNA for the CDR3 is TGTGCCAGCAGCAAAGGGACACCCGCAACTAATGAAAAACTGTTTTTT.